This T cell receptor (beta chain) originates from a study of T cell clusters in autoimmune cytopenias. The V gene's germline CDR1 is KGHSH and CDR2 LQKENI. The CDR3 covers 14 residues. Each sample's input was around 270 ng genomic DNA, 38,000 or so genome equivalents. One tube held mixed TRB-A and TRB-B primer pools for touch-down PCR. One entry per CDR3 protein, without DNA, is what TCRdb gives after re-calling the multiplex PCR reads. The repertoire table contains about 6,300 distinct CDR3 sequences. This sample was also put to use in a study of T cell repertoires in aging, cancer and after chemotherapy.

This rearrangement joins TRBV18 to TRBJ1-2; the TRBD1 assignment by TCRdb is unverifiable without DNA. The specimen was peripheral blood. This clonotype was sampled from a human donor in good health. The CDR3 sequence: CASSPNRGDYGYTF.